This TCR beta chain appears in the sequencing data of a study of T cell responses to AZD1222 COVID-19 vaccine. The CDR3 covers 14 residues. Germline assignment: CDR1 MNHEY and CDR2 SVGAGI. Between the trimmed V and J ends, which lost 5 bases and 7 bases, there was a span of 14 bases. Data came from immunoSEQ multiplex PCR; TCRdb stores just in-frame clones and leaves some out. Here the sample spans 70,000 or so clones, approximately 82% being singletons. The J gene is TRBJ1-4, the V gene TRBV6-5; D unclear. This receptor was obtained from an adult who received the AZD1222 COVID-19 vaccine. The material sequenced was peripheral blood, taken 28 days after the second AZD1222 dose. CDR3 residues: CASSTRGRPEKLFF. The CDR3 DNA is TGTGCCAGCAGTACCCGGGGAAGGCCTGAAAAACTGTTTTTT.